This TCR beta chain stems from a study of blood T cell repertoires in COVID-19. Study background: Samples representing acute and convalescent COVID-19 were sourced from the United States, Italy and Spain. Sample material is recorded as cDNA or gDNA derived from T cells, B-cell-depleted T cells, or PBMCs.

Per the original methods: From reference gene primer amplification, estimates of nucleated cell counts were derived. Measured with immunoSEQ multiplex PCR; TCRdb has only the in-frame clones, and not every one. D and trimming were read from the DNA, whereas the V and J calls and clone size are those reported in that table. The table shows tens of thousands of clones, with just over 90% occurring only once. The CDR3 is 14 amino acids. V shed 6 bases, J shed 6 bases, and the junction held 4 bases outside the gene matches. Germline V gene data show CDR1 as MNHEY and CDR2 as SVGAGI. The chain employs TRBV6-5 and TRBJ2-7; 14 positions agree with TRBD2. The receptor was isolated from a human donor in a cohort sampled during active COVID-19. Sequencing used peripheral blood. CDR3 coding DNA: TGTGCCAGCAGGGGGACTAGCGGGAGATCCGAGCAGTACTTC. Protein sequence: CASRGTSGRSEQYF.